The clone carrying this T cell receptor (beta chain) was seen more than once but under ten times. What it binds is not known. The data derive from a study of response to subunit inactivated influenza vaccine. General study points: A suggestion made by the authors is that each seasonal influenza vaccination recruits few new T cells.

One entry per CDR3 protein, called by TCRdb with MiXCR from the RT-PCR reads. The repertoire consists of more than 700,000 distinct CDR3 sequences, with 21% occurring once and the leading ten covering roughly 10%. The CDR3 loop spans 15 amino acids. Germline lookup yields CDR1 MNHEY and CDR2 SVGAGI. With 2 bases clipped from V and 1 base from J, the junction kept 3 bases outside the gene matches. Here the sequenced sample was PBMCs from blood, taken roughly 5 days after vaccination. The chain carries TRBV6-5 and TRBJ2-3; TRBD1 agrees at 7 bases. This receptor was taken from a man aged 45-60 years who received an inactivated influenza vaccine. The CDR3 nucleotides read TGTGCCAGCAGTTACGAGGGGGCCGGCACAGATACGCAGTATTTT. Protein: CASSYEGAGTDTQYF.